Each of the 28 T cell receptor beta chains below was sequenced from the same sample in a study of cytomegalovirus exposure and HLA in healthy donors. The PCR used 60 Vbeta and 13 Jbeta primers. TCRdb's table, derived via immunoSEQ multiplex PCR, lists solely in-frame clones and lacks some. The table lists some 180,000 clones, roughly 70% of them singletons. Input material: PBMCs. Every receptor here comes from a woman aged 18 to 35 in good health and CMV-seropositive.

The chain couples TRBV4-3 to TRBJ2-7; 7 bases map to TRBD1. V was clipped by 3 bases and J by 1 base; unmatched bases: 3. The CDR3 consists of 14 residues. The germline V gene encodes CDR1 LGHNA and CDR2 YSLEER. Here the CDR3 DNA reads TGCGCCAGCAGCCAGGGACAGTTGTCCTACGAGCAGTACTTC. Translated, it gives CASSQGQLSYEQYF.

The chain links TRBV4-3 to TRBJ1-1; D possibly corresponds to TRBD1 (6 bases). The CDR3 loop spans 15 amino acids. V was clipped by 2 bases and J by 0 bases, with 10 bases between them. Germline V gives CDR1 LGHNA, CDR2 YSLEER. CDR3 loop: CASSQMTGMNTEAFF. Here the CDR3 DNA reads TGCGCCAGCAGCCAAATGACAGGCATGAACACTGAAGCTTTCTTT.

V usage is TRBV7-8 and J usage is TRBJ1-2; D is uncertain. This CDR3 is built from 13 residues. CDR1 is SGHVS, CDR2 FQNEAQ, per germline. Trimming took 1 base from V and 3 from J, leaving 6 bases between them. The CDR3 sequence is CASSLGGDYGYTF. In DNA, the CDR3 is TGTGCCAGCAGCTTAGGGGGAGACTATGGCTACACCTTC.

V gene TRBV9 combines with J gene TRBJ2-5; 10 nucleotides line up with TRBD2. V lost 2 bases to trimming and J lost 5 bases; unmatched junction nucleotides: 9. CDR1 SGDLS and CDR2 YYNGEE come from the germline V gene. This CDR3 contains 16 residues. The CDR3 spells CASSVSGGRTLETQYF. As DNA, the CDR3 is TGTGCCAGCAGCGTTAGCGGGGGGAGAACGTTGGAGACCCAGTACTTC.

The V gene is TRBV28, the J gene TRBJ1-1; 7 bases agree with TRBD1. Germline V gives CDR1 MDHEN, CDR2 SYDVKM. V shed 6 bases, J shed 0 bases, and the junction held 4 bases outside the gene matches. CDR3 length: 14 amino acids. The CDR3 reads CASRPGQMNTEAFF. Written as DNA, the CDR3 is TGTGCCAGCAGGCCGGGACAGATGAACACTGAAGCTTTCTTT.

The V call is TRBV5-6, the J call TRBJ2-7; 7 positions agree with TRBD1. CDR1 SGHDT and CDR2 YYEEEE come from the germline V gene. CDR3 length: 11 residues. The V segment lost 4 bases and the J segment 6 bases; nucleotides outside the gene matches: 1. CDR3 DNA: TGTGCCAGCAGCAGACAGGGCGAGCAGTACTTC. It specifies CASSRQGEQYF.

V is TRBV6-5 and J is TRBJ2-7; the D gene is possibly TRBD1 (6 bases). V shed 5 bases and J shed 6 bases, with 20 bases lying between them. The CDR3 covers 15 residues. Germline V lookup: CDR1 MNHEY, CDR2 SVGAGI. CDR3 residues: CASSPKQGRTSEQYF. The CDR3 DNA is TGTGCCAGCAGTCCAAAACAGGGAAGGACCTCCGAGCAGTACTTC.

Here the CDR3 DNA reads TGTGCCAGCAGCCGAAATATTCCCGGGACAGGAAACTATGGCTACACCTTC. Translating gives CASSRNIPGTGNYGYTF. This chain joins TRBV2 and TRBJ1-2; TRBD1 matches at 8 bases. The V segment lost 6 bases and the J segment 2 bases; nucleotides outside the gene matches: 14. Germline assignment: CDR1 SNHLY and CDR2 FYNNEI. The CDR3 runs to 17 residues.

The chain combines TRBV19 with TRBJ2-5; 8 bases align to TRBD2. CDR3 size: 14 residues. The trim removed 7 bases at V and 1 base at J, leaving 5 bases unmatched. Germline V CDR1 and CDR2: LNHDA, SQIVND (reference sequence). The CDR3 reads CASNSGGLQETQYF. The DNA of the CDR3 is TGTGCCAGTAACAGCGGGGGCCTCCAAGAGACCCAGTACTTC. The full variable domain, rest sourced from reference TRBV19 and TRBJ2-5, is DGGITQSPKYLFRKEGQNVTLSCEQNLNHDAMYWYRQDPGQGLRLIYYSQIVNDFQKGDIAEGYSVSREKKESFPLTVTSAQKNPTAFYLCASNSGGLQETQYFGPGTRLLVL.

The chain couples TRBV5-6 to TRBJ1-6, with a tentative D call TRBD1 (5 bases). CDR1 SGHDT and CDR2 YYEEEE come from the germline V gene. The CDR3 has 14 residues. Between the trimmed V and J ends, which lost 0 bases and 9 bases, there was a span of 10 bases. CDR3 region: CASSLGTGGSPLHF. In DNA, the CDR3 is TGTGCCAGCAGCTTGGGGACGGGGGGTTCACCCCTCCACTTT. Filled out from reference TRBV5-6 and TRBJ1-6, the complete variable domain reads DAGVTQSPTHLIKTRGQQVTLRCSPKSGHDTVSWYQQALGQGPQFIFQYYEEEERQRGNFPDRFSGHQFPNYSSELNVNALLLGDSALYLCASSLGTGGSPLHFGNGTRLTVT.

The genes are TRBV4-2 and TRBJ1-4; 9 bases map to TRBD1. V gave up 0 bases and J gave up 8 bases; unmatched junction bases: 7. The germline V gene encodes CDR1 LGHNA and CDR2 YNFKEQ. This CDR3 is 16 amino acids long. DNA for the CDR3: TGTGCCAGCAGCCAAGAGGGGGGGACAGGGTGGGAAAAACTGTTTTTT. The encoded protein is CASSQEGGTGWEKLFF.

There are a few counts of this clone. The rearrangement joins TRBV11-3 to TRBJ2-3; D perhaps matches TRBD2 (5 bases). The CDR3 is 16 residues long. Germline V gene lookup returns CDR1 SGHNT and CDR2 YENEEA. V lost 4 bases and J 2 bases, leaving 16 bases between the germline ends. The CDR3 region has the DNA TGTGCCAGCAGCTCCGGACTGCACTTAGACACAGATACGCAGTATTTT. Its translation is CASSSGLHLDTDTQYF.

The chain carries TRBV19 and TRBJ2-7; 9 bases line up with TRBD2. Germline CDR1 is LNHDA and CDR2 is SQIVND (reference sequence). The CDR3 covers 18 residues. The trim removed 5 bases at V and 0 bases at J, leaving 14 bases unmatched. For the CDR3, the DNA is TGTGCCAGTAGTCCGCGGGTCATCCTAGCGGGGATCTCCTACGAGCAGTACTTC. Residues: CASSPRVILAGISYEQYF.

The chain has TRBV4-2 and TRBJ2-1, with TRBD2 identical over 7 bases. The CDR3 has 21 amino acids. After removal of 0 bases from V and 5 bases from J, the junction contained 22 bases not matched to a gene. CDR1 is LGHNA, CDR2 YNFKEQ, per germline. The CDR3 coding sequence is TGTGCCAGCAGCCAAGACCCCGCGCGGGAGTACTACTACCGAAATAACAATGAGCAGTTCTTC. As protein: CASSQDPAREYYYRNNNEQFF.

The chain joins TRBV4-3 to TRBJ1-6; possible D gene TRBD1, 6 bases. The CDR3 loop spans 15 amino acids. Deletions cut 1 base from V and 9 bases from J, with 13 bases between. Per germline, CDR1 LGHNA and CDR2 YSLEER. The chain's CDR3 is CASSQAIWGLSPLHF. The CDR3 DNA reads TGCGCCAGCAGCCAAGCTATCTGGGGGCTTTCACCCCTCCACTTT.

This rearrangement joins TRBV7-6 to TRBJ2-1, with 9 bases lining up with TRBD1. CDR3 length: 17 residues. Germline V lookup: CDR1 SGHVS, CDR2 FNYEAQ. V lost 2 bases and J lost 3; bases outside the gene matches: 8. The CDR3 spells CASSLSRQGDGYNEQFF. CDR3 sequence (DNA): TGTGCCAGCAGCTTATCACGACAGGGGGACGGCTACAATGAGCAGTTCTTC. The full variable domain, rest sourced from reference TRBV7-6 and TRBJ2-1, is GAGVSQSPRYKVTKRGQDVALRCDPISGHVSLYWYRQALGQGPEFLTYFNYEAQQDKSGLPNDRFSAERPEGSISTLTIQRTEQRDSAMYRCASSLSRQGDGYNEQFFGPGTRLTVL.

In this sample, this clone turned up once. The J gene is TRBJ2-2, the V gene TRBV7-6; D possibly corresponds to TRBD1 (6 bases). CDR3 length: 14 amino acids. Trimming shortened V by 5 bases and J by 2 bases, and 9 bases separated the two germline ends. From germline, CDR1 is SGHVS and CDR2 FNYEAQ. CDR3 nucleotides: TGTGCCAGCAGCGGGACACACAACACCGGGGAGCTGTTTTTT. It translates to CASSGTHNTGELFF. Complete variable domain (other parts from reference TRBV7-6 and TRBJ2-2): GAGVSQSPRYKVTKRGQDVALRCDPISGHVSLYWYRQALGQGPEFLTYFNYEAQQDKSGLPNDRFSAERPEGSISTLTIQRTEQRDSAMYRCASSGTHNTGELFFGEGSRLTVL.

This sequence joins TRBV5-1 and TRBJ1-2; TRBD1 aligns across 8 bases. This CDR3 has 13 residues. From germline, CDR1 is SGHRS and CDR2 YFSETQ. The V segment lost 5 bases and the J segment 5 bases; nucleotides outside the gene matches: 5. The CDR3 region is CASSSGQGYGYTF. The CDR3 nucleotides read TGCGCCAGCAGTTCCGGACAGGGTTATGGCTACACCTTC.

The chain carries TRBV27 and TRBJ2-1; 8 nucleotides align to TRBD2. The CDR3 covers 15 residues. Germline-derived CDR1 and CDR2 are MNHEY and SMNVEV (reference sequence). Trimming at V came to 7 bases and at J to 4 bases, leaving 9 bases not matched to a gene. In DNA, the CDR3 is TGTGCCAGCAAATCGGGGGGGCGAGGGTACAATGAGCAGTTCTTC. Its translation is CASKSGGRGYNEQFF.

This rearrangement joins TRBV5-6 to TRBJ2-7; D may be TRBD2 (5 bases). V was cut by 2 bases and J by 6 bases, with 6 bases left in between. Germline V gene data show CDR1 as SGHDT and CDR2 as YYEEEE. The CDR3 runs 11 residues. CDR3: CASSFSAEQYF. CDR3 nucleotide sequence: TGTGCCAGCAGCTTTAGCGCCGAGCAGTACTTC.

The CDR3 coding sequence is TGTGCCAGCAGCCGGGACCCGGGAGTCCCTTCAGATACGCAGTATTTT. It specifies CASSRDPGVPSDTQYF. The rearrangement links TRBV4-2 to TRBJ2-3; a possible D gene is TRBD2 (6 bases). In germline, CDR1 is LGHNA, CDR2 YNFKEQ. This CDR3 is built from 16 residues. V was clipped by 4 bases and J by 4 bases, with 18 bases between them.

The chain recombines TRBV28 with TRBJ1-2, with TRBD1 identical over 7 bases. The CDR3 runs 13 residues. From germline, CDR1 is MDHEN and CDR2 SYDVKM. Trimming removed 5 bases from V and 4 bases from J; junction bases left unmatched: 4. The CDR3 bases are TGTGCCAGCAGTACCGGGACAGCCTATGGCTACACCTTC. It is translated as CASSTGTAYGYTF.

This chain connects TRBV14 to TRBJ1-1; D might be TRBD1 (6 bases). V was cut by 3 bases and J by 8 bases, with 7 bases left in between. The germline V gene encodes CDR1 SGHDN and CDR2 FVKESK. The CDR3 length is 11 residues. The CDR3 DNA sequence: TGTGCCAGCAGCCAGCAGGGGGAAGCTTTCTTT. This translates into CASSQQGEAFF.

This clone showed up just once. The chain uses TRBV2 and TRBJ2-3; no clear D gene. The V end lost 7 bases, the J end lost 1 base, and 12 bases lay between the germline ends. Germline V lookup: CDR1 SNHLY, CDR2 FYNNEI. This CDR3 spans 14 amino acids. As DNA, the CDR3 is TGTGCCAGCAAACGCCTAGTAGGCACAGATACGCAGTATTTT. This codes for CASKRLVGTDTQYF.

CDR3 sequence reads: CASSFGGNEKLFF. DNA for the CDR3: TGTGCCAGCAGTTTCGGGGGGAATGAAAAACTGTTTTTT. V gene TRBV28 combines with J gene TRBJ1-4; a possible D gene is TRBD1 (5 bases). This CDR3 is 13 amino acids long. With 3 bases removed from V and 5 bases from J, the gap between germline ends came to 7 bases. CDR1 is MDHEN and CDR2 is SYDVKM in the germline V gene.

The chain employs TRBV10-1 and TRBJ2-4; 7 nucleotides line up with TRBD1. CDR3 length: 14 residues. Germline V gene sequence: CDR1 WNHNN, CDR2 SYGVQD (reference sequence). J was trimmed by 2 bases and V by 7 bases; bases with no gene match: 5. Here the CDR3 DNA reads TGCGCCAGCACAGGGGGACGGTCCAAAAACATTCAGTACTTC. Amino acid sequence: CASTGGRSKNIQYF.

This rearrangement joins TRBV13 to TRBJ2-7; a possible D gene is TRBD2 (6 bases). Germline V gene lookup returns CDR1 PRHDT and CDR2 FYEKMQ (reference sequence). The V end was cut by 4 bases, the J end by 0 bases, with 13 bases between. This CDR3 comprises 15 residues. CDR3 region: CASSSDREPSYEQYF. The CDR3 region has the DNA TGTGCCAGCAGCTCAGACCGGGAGCCCTCCTACGAGCAGTACTTC.

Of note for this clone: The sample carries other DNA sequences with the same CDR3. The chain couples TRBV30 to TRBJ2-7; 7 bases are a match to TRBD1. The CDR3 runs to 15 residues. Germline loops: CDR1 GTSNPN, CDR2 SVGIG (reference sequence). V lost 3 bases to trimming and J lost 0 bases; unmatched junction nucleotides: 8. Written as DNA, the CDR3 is TGTGCCTGGAGCCCTCCGGACAGGTACTCCTACGAGCAGTACTTC. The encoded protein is CAWSPPDRYSYEQYF.